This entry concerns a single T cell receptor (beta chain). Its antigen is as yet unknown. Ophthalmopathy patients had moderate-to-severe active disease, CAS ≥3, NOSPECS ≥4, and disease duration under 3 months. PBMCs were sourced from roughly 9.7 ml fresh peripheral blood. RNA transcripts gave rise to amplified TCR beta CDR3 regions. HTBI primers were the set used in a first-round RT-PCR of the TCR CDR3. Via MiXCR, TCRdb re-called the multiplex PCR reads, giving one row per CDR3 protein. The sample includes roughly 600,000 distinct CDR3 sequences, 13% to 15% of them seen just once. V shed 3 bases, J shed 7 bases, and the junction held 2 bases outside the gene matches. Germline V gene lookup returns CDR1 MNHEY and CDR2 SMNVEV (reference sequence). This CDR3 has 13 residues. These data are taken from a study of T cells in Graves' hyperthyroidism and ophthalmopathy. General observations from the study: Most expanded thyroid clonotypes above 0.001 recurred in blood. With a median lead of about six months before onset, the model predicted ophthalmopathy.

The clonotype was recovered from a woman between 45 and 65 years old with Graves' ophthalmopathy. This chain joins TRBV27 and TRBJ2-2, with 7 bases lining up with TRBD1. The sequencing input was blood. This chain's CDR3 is CASSFPGGGELFF. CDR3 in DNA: TGTGCCAGCAGTTTCCCAGGGGGCGGGGAGCTGTTTTTT.